The 21 T cell receptor beta chains presented below share a single source sample, sequenced in a study of T cell repertoires in cytomegalovirus infection. Their specific antigens are unknown. In TCRdb, the reads were re-called with MiXCR into one record per CDR3 protein. The sample carries some 800,000 distinct CDR3 sequences, around a third recorded once. The sample consisted of cultured CD8+ T cells from PBMCs, taken from culture after CMV antigen stimulation. The source of these receptors is a human donor in good health (CMV status not recorded). Some clones in this sample may be carry-over from other donors' samples.

This clonotype was seen a few times. The rearrangement links TRBV5-6 to TRBJ2-7, with D possibly being TRBD1 (6 bases). This CDR3 spans 15 amino acids. Germline CDR1 is SGHDT and CDR2 is YYEEEE. Trimming pared 4 bases from V and 1 base from J, leaving 15 bases between. The CDR3 nucleotides are TGTGCCAGCAGCCGAGGACAGCCCTTATCCTACGAGCAGTACGTC. It specifies CASSRGQPLSYEQYV.

This clonotype appeared many times. V is TRBV7-8 and J is TRBJ1-4; D is unresolved. Deletions cut 5 bases from V and 4 bases from J, with 14 bases between. Germline CDR1 and CDR2: SGHVS and FQNEAQ. The CDR3 is 15 amino acids. CDR3 bases: TGTGCCAGCAGCGCCAGAACAGTTCATAATGAAAAACTGTTTTTT. This sequence encodes CASSARTVHNEKLFF.

This clonotype occurred many times. The V call is TRBV7-6, the J call TRBJ2-5, with D perhaps matching TRBD1 (5 bases). Germline V gene data show CDR1 as SGHVS and CDR2 as FNYEAQ. CDR3 length: 15 amino acids. V lost 1 base to trimming and J lost 5 bases, with 14 bases between them. For the CDR3, the DNA is TGTGCCAGCAGCTTAGGGCCCCAGGGATGGGAGACCCAGTACTTC. This translates into CASSLGPQGWETQYF.

There are a few counts of this clonotype. CDR3 in amino acids: CASSHYNSWGYTF. The CDR3 coding sequence is TGTGCCAGCAGCCACTACAACAGTTGGGGCTACACCTTC. The chain links TRBV14 to TRBJ1-2; no clear D. The CDR3 extends over 13 amino acids. V dropped 3 bases and J dropped 8 bases, with 13 bases sitting between them. The germline CDR1 and CDR2 sequences are SGHDN and FVKESK.

Points on this clonotype: A much larger clonotype is one base distant, so this may be a read error. The CDR3 end shows no conserved phenylalanine or tryptophan, and so a read error is likely. The chain uses TRBV7-6 and TRBJ2-1; 14 positions agree with TRBD2. The germline CDR1 and CDR2 sequences are SGHVS and FNYEAQ. This CDR3 is built from 15 residues. The J segment lost 6 bases and the V segment lost 6 bases, leaving 4 bases of the junction unmatched. CDR3 DNA sequence: TGTGCCAGCAGTTTGACTAGCGGGGGGGCCAATGAGCAGTTCTCC. Amino acids: CASSLTSGGANEQFS.

This clonotype was observed at least ten times. The chain recombines TRBV4-1 with TRBJ2-3; no clear D. Deletions cut 0 bases from V and 6 bases from J, with 16 bases between. Germline V gives CDR1 MGHRA, CDR2 YSYEKL. This CDR3 contains 16 residues. In DNA, the CDR3 is TGCGCCAGCAGCCAAGATCGAGGAGAACGCCCGGATACGCAGTATTTT. Translating it yields CASSQDRGERPDTQYF.

This clonotype was found a few times. One end of the junction fails to match germline, which may point to a read error. The chain joins TRBV7-6 to TRBJ2-3; 8 bases are a match to TRBD2. This CDR3 region has 14 residues. CDR1 and CDR2 (germline): SGHVS, FNYEAQ. CDR3 nucleotide sequence: TGTGCTAGCAGCCTGGGACTAGGGCTAGATACGCAGTATTTT. This encodes CASSLGLGLDTQYF. Together with reference TRBV7-6 and TRBJ2-3, the CDR3 gives the full variable domain: GAGVSQSPRYKVTKRGQDVALRCDPISGHVSLYWYRQALGQGPEFLTYFNYEAQQDKSGLPNDRFSAERPEGSISTLTIQRTEQRDSAMYRCASSLGLGLDTQYFGPGTRLTVL.

The chain employs TRBV6-2 or TRBV6-3 and TRBJ2-7; D gene unclear. V was clipped by 2 bases and J by 0 bases, with 14 bases between them. CDR1 is MNHEY and CDR2 is SVGEGT in the germline V gene. This CDR3 is built from 16 residues. For the CDR3, the DNA is TGTGCCAGCAGTTACAACCGGGCCCTAAGCTCCTACGAGCAGTACGTC. It encodes CASSYNRALSSYEQYV.

V usage is TRBV27 and J usage is TRBJ1-5, with D uncertain. The CDR3 sequence is 14 residues long. Germline V gene sequence: CDR1 MNHEY, CDR2 SMNVEV (reference sequence). V lost 5 bases, J lost 2 bases, and 10 bases lay in between. The CDR3 DNA reads TGTGCCAGCAGTCCTCGGTGGGGCAATCAGCCCCAGCATTTT. Amino acids: CASSPRWGNQPQHF.

The chain has TRBV15 and TRBJ1-1, with D unresolved. This CDR3 comprises 12 residues. The V end lost 5 bases, the J end lost 4 bases, and 8 bases lay between the germline ends. CDR1 LNHNV and CDR2 YYDKDF come from the germline V gene (reference sequence). The CDR3 spells CATSERVTEAFF. The CDR3 DNA reads as TGTGCCACCAGCGAAAGGGTCACTGAAGCTTTCTTT.

The CDR3 DNA reads as TGCGCCAGCAGCTTGGTGAGACAGACCGGGGAGCTGTTTTTT. Translated, it gives CASSLVRQTGELFF. The chain links TRBV5-1 to TRBJ2-2; D may be TRBD1 (5 bases). CDR3 length: 14 residues. Trimming took 0 bases from V and 5 from J, leaving 8 bases between them. The germline gives CDR1 SGHRS, CDR2 YFSETQ.

The chain carries TRBV4-1 and TRBJ1-5; D is possibly TRBD1 (6 bases). The CDR3 covers 15 residues. V was trimmed by 4 bases and J by 0 bases, leaving 10 bases between them. Germline CDR1 is MGHRA and CDR2 is YSYEKL. As DNA, the CDR3 is TGCGCCAGCAGCCTCCGACAGGTTAGCAATCAGCCCCAGCATTTT. Translation: CASSLRQVSNQPQHF.

The chain recombines TRBV10-3 with TRBJ1-2; 9 nucleotides align to TRBD1. This CDR3 comprises 17 residues. V lost 4 bases to trimming and J lost 6 bases; unmatched junction nucleotides: 15. CDR1 is ENHRY, CDR2 SYGVKD, per germline. This CDR3 is CAISALVPGTGNHGYTF. The CDR3, as DNA: TGTGCCATCAGTGCCCTAGTCCCCGGGACAGGGAATCATGGCTACACCTTC.

This rearrangement joins TRBV7-4 to TRBJ2-7; TRBD2 agrees at 11 bases. The CDR3 has 15 residues. CDR1 is SGHVT, CDR2 SQSDAQ, per germline. Trimming at V came to 5 bases and at J to 2 bases, leaving 5 bases not matched to a gene. CDR3 nucleotides: TGTGCCAGCAGCACTACTAGCGGGGGAACCTACGAGCAGTACTTC. This sequence encodes CASSTTSGGTYEQYF.

Only a few counts were recorded for this clonotype. The chain links TRBV29-1 to TRBJ2-1, with D perhaps TRBD1 (6 bases). Germline lookup yields CDR1 SQVTM and CDR2 ANQGSEA. Trimming removed 6 bases at V and 4 bases at J, with 10 bases between. The CDR3 runs to 12 residues. The CDR3 loop is CSVDSGYNEQFF. CDR3 nucleotides: TGCAGCGTGGACAGTGGATACAATGAGCAGTTCTTC.

In this sample, this clonotype turned up a few times. This may come from a read error, since a much larger clone is one base off. The rearrangement joins TRBV7-2 to TRBJ1-2; D is possibly TRBD1 (5 bases). The CDR3 sequence is 15 residues long. Germline CDR1 reads SGHTA; CDR2 reads FQGNSA. The CDR3, as DNA: TGTGCCAGCAGCTTAGAAAGACAGCAAAACTATGTCTACACCTTC. The encoded protein is CASSLERQQNYVYTF.

This clonotype was recorded many times. The chain recombines TRBV7-2 with TRBJ2-1; tentatively, D is TRBD2 (7 bases). Trimming pared 6 bases from V and 2 bases from J, leaving 14 bases between. The CDR3 totals 15 residues. From germline, CDR1 is SGHTA and CDR2 FQGNSA. In DNA, the CDR3 is TGTGCCAGCAGTCAAATCGGGGGGCCCTACAATGAGCAGTTCTTC. It translates to CASSQIGGPYNEQFF.

The chain employs TRBV15 and TRBJ2-5; the D call may be TRBD1 or TRBD2 (5 bases each). Per the germline V gene, CDR1 is LNHNV and CDR2 is YYDKDF (reference sequence). V lost 4 bases to trimming and J lost 5 bases, with 20 bases between them. CDR3 size: 16 residues. The CDR3 sequence is CATSIGLGAAWETQYF. The CDR3 DNA sequence: TGTGCCACCAGCATAGGTCTCGGGGCAGCTTGGGAGACCCAGTACTTC.

Ten or more counts support this clonotype. CDR3 sequence reads: CASSLAPPAGLGDTQYF. CDR3 DNA: TGTGCCAGCAGCTTAGCGCCCCCGGCGGGACTAGGAGATACGCAGTATTTT. This sequence joins TRBV7-8 and TRBJ2-3, with 8 bases matching TRBD2. Germline CDR1 reads SGHVS; CDR2 reads FQNEAQ. The CDR3 is 17 residues long. V dropped 0 bases and J dropped 5; count of bases not matched to a gene: 10.

This clonotype was detected a few times. V gene TRBV7-6 combines with J gene TRBJ2-5; D call uncertain. Trimming stripped 1 base from V and 0 bases from J, with 6 bases between. This CDR3 comprises 14 residues. CDR1 SGHVS and CDR2 FNYEAQ come from the germline V gene. The CDR3 DNA reads as TGTGCCAGCAGCTTAGAAGATTACCAAGAGACCCAGTACTTC. Translated: CASSLEDYQETQYF.

This clonotype was seen more than once but under ten times. The gene calls are TRBV12-3 or TRBV12-4 and TRBJ2-3, with D perhaps TRBD2 (6 bases). V lost 7 bases and J lost 2, with 13 bases in between. CDR3 length equals 14 residues. This CDR3 reads CASNPGENTDTQYF. The CDR3 DNA follows: TGTGCCAGCAACCCGGGAGAAAACACAGATACGCAGTATTTT.